This T cell receptor beta chain appears in the sequencing data of a study of cytomegalovirus exposure and HLA in healthy donors. In germline, CDR1 is MNHEY, CDR2 SVGAGI. CDR3 length equals 16 residues. V gave up 0 bases and J gave up 3 bases; unmatched junction bases: 4. Primers for the PCR totalled 60 Vbeta and 13 Jbeta. The table came from immunoSEQ multiplex PCR; TCRdb's copy has only in-frame clones and leaves some out. In the table there are under 150,000 clones, about 72% of which are singletons. Sequenced sample: PBMCs. This clonotype was obtained from a middle-aged man in good health and CMV-seronegative. The chain links TRBV6-5 to TRBJ1-4, with 7 bases fitting TRBD1. CDR3 loop: CASSYSGGTANEKLFF. The CDR3 DNA follows: TGTGCCAGCAGTTACTCAGGGGGGACAGCTAATGAAAAACTGTTTTTT.